This entry lists 30 T cell receptor beta chains sequenced from one sample in a study of memory CD4+ T cells and cytomegalovirus serostatus (dated by TCRdb to the late 2010s). Single viable CD3+CD4+CD8-CD45RO+ cells were sorted as memory CD4+ T cells on a FACSAria II. Library preparation used the immunoSEQ multiplex PCR assay. The source is immuneACCESS, and TCRdb retained only in-frame sequences with V and J called. Part of the clones is not carried over; for the studies checked, unresolved V genes explain less than half of this, and the remainder is unexplained. The sample table shows over 60,000 clones, and roughly four fifths are seen once. The ten largest clones represent roughly 1% of the sample. Sequencing was carried out using memory CD4+ T cells from blood. These receptors all come from an adult in good health and CMV-seronegative.

The genes are TRBV6-5 and TRBJ1-4; 7 bases are shared with TRBD1. The trim removed 6 bases at V and 8 bases at J, leaving 9 bases unmatched. CDR3 length: 14 residues. CDR1 is MNHEY, CDR2 SVGAGI, per germline. CDR3 DNA: TGTGCCAGCAGAACAACAGGGGACGGGGAAAAACTGTTTTTT. Translated: CASRTTGDGEKLFF.

The chain carries TRBV10-3 and TRBJ2-4, with 9 bases aligning to TRBD2. Losses at the gene ends were 10 bases for V and 1 base for J; bases not matched to a gene: 20. CDR3 length: 19 amino acids. Germline V gene data show CDR1 as ENHRY and CDR2 as SYGVKD. The CDR3 here is CATSEPLAGSQSAKNIQYF. The DNA of the CDR3 is TGTGCCACCTCCGAGCCCCTAGCGGGATCCCAATCGGCCAAAAACATTCAGTACTTC.

This clone was seen only once. This sequence joins TRBV5-1 and TRBJ2-2; D not certain. There are 15 residues in the CDR3. Trimming removed 0 bases at V and 5 bases at J, with 11 bases between. The germline V gene has CDR1 SGHRS and CDR2 YFSETQ. The CDR3 sequence is CASSLARSGTGELFF. The CDR3, as DNA: TGCGCCAGCAGCTTGGCTAGGTCTGGGACCGGGGAGCTGTTTTTT.

V and J are TRBV27 and TRBJ1-2, with D hard to call. The CDR3 totals 15 residues. V lost 3 bases, J lost 3 bases, and 14 bases lay in between. Germline V gene sequence: CDR1 MNHEY, CDR2 SMNVEV (reference sequence). The CDR3 spells CASSFSGGSYYGYTF. The CDR3 DNA is TGTGCCAGCAGTTTCTCTGGCGGCAGCTACTATGGCTACACCTTC.

The V call is TRBV4-1, the J call TRBJ2-5; 8 bases map to TRBD1. With 2 bases clipped from V and 2 bases from J, the junction kept 10 bases outside the gene matches. The CDR3 is 17 amino acids. CDR1 is MGHRA, CDR2 YSYEKL, per germline. CDR3 sequence: CASSQPTRTGRQETQYF. CDR3 sequence (DNA): TGCGCCAGCAGCCAACCTACCCGGACAGGGCGACAAGAGACCCAGTACTTC.

The rearrangement joins TRBV11-2 to TRBJ2-3; no definite D call. This CDR3 is built from 14 residues. Germline CDR1 and CDR2: SGHAT and FQNNGV. Trimming removed 4 bases at V and 6 bases at J, with 14 bases between. The CDR3: CASSWSRRSDTQYF. In DNA, the CDR3 is TGTGCCAGCAGCTGGTCGCGACGATCGGATACGCAGTATTTT.

This rearrangement joins TRBV7-6 to TRBJ2-7; D may match TRBD1 or TRBD2 (5 bases each). CDR3 size: 16 residues. With 8 bases removed from V and 1 base from J, the gap between germline ends came to 21 bases. Germline V gives CDR1 SGHVS, CDR2 FNYEAQ. The CDR3 sequence is CASRPRPGTGSYEQYF. Here the CDR3 DNA reads TGTGCCAGCCGCCCTAGGCCCGGGACGGGATCCTACGAGCAGTACTTC.

The genes are TRBV28 and TRBJ2-2; no reliable D call. The CDR3 totals 12 residues. The ends were cut back, 5 bases at V and 2 bases at J, with 3 bases in the middle. Germline lookup yields CDR1 MDHEN and CDR2 SYDVKM. The CDR3 loop reads CASSVNTGELFF. The CDR3 bases are TGTGCCAGCAGTGTTAACACCGGGGAGCTGTTTTTT.

The V and J genes are TRBV18 and TRBJ2-2; D remains ambiguous. The germline V gene has CDR1 KGHSH and CDR2 LQKENI. Trimming cost V 0 bases and J 0 bases, with 8 bases left between them. This CDR3 is built from 16 residues. The CDR3 protein is CASSPPSLANTGELFF. The CDR3 bases are TGTGCCAGCTCACCACCATCCCTTGCGAACACCGGGGAGCTGTTTTTT. The whole variable domain, remainder taken from reference TRBV18 and TRBJ2-2, is NAGVMQNPRHLVRRRGQEARLRCSPMKGHSHVYWYRQLPEEGLKFMVYLQKENIIDESGMPKERFSAEFPKEGPSILRIQQVVRGDSAAYFCASSPPSLANTGELFFGEGSRLTVL.

The rearrangement links TRBV4-1 to TRBJ2-5; tentative D call: TRBD2 (7 bases). V gave up 0 bases and J gave up 4 bases, with 18 bases separating them. The CDR3 has 17 residues. The germline V gene encodes CDR1 MGHRA and CDR2 YSYEKL. CDR3 amino acids: CASSQDLGGGRRETQYF. The CDR3 region has the DNA TGCGCCAGCAGCCAAGATTTGGGGGGGGGCCGTCGAGAGACCCAGTACTTC.

This chain connects TRBV5-8 to TRBJ2-1; D is undetermined. V shed 0 bases and J shed 9 bases, with 4 bases lying between them. The CDR3 consists of 11 residues. Looked up from germline, CDR1 is SGHTS and CDR2 is YDEGEE. CDR3 nucleotide sequence: TGTGCCAGCAGCTTGGTTCTTGAGCAGTTCTTC. It codes for CASSLVLEQFF.

The chain couples TRBV18 to TRBJ2-5; tentative D call: TRBD1 (5 bases). This CDR3 comprises 14 residues. CDR1 KGHSH and CDR2 LQKENI come from the germline V gene. V was clipped by 1 base and J by 1 base, with 7 bases between them. CDR3 sequence: CASSPQGIQETQYF. The CDR3 DNA reads as TGTGCCAGCTCACCACAGGGGATCCAAGAGACCCAGTACTTC.

This rearrangement joins TRBV7-2 to TRBJ2-7; TRBD2 agrees at 10 bases. The CDR3 contains 14 residues. Germline CDR1 SGHTA, CDR2 FQGNSA. The J segment lost 2 bases and the V segment lost 6 bases, leaving 4 bases of the junction unmatched. The CDR3 is CASSPSGRAYEQYF. The CDR3 bases are TGTGCCAGCAGTCCGAGCGGGAGGGCCTACGAGCAGTACTTC.

Note on this clone: A junction boundary mismatches the germline segment, possibly from a read error. The rearrangement links TRBV7-7 to TRBJ2-3; maybe TRBD1 (6 bases). CDR1 SSHAT and CDR2 FNYEAQ come from the germline V gene (reference sequence). This CDR3 has 14 residues. The CDR3 DNA is TGTGCTAGCAGCTCGGACAGTAGCACAGATACGCAGTATTTT. Its protein is CASSSDSSTDTQYF.

This chain uses TRBV4-3 with TRBJ1-2; D uncertain. V was pared by 0 bases and J by 2 bases, with 10 bases between. The CDR3 has 15 amino acids. The germline V gene encodes CDR1 LGHNA and CDR2 YSLEER. The CDR3 sequence is CASSQDNFGNYGYTF. The CDR3, as DNA: TGCGCCAGCAGCCAAGATAACTTTGGGAACTATGGCTACACCTTC.

The gene calls are TRBV7-9 and TRBJ2-2; 10 nucleotides agree with TRBD2. From germline, CDR1 is SEHNR and CDR2 FQNEAQ (reference sequence). The trim removed 5 bases at V and 6 bases at J, leaving 9 bases unmatched. This CDR3 spans 16 amino acids. Here the CDR3 reads CASSLTLAGASGELFF. The CDR3 DNA follows: TGTGCCAGCAGCCTAACGCTAGCGGGAGCCTCCGGGGAGCTGTTTTTT.

This clone appeared a single time. The V gene is TRBV18, the J gene TRBJ2-7; D perhaps matches TRBD2 (6 bases). Germline assignment: CDR1 KGHSH and CDR2 LQKENI. The CDR3 is 15 residues long. V was shortened by 2 bases and J by 0 bases, with 11 bases between the two germline ends. The CDR3 loop reads CASSPTGSHSYEQYF. The CDR3 DNA is TGTGCCAGCTCACCAACCGGGAGTCACTCCTACGAGCAGTACTTC.

CDR3 in DNA: TGCGCCAGCAGCCAAGGGGGAGCGGGATACGCTGATGAGCAGTTCTTC. Residues: CASSQGGAGYADEQFF. The rearrangement joins TRBV4-3 to TRBJ2-1; 7 nucleotides agree with TRBD2. With 1 base clipped from V and 8 bases from J, the junction kept 11 bases outside the gene matches. Germline CDR1 reads LGHNA; CDR2 reads YSLEER. The CDR3 sequence is 16 residues long.

This chain connects TRBV5-1 to TRBJ1-2, with D possibly TRBD1 on 5 matching bases. Trimming left V 1 base short and J 0 bases short, with 13 bases between. The CDR3 has 16 amino acids. Germline loops: CDR1 SGHRS, CDR2 YFSETQ. This CDR3 reads CASSLNPGRTNYGYTF. CDR3 bases: TGCGCCAGCAGCTTGAATCCGGGACGGACTAACTATGGCTACACCTTC.

The chain has TRBV5-1 and TRBJ2-5; 14 bases line up with TRBD2. J gave up 0 bases and V 4 bases, and 5 bases lay outside the gene matches. Germline V gives CDR1 SGHRS, CDR2 YFSETQ. The CDR3 loop spans 17 amino acids. CDR3 nucleotides: TGCGCCAGCAGCCTAGGGACTAGCGGGGGTGACCAAGAGACCCAGTACTTC. It is translated as CASSLGTSGGDQETQYF.

The V and J genes are TRBV10-3 and TRBJ2-2; 10 nucleotides align to TRBD1. In germline, CDR1 is ENHRY, CDR2 SYGVKD. With V trimmed by 10 bases and J by 0 bases, 5 bases remained unmatched. This CDR3 has 15 amino acids. The CDR3, as DNA: TGTGCCACCAAGACAGGGGGCGCGAACACCGGGGAGCTGTTTTTT. Translation: CATKTGGANTGELFF.

The chain combines TRBV5-4 with TRBJ1-4; D perhaps matches TRBD1 (5 bases). V was shortened by 1 base and J by 5 bases, with 18 bases between the two germline ends. There are 17 residues in the CDR3. Germline V gives CDR1 SGHNT, CDR2 YYREEE (reference sequence). CDR3 in amino acids: CASSLSAPGGGNEKLFF. The CDR3 nucleotides are TGTGCCAGCAGCTTGTCCGCCCCCGGGGGAGGCAATGAAAAACTGTTTTTT.

This clone was seen only once. V usage is TRBV5-1 and J usage is TRBJ1-1; D gene unclear. V dropped 4 bases and J dropped 1 base, with 5 bases sitting between them. CDR3 length equals 12 residues. Per the germline V gene, CDR1 is SGHRS and CDR2 is YFSETQ. The CDR3 spells CASSQGNTEAFF. The CDR3 DNA sequence: TGCGCCAGCAGCCAAGGGAACACTGAAGCTTTCTTT.

This chain uses TRBV4-2 with TRBJ2-7, with 15 bases matching TRBD2. Germline V gene lookup returns CDR1 LGHNA and CDR2 YNFKEQ. This CDR3 comprises 17 residues. The V gene end was trimmed by 5 bases and the J gene end by 4 bases; junction bases not matched to a gene: 9. CDR3 DNA sequence: TGTGCCAGCAGCACGGGAGGACTAGCGGGAGGGCAATACGAGCAGTACTTC. This codes for CASSTGGLAGGQYEQYF.

The chain recombines TRBV18 with TRBJ1-2, with unresolved D. V lost 0 bases to trimming and J lost 7 bases, with 12 bases between them. In germline, CDR1 is KGHSH, CDR2 LQKENI. The CDR3 covers 14 residues. This CDR3 reads CASSPPSGVGGYTF. CDR3 in DNA: TGTGCCAGCTCACCACCGAGCGGGGTTGGTGGCTACACCTTC.

The chain couples TRBV19 to TRBJ1-1; 9 bases map to TRBD1. The CDR3 runs 14 residues. V was clipped by 5 bases and J by 6 bases; unmatched bases: 7. Germline CDR1 LNHDA, CDR2 SQIVND (reference sequence). The CDR3 DNA follows: TGTGCCAGTAGTCCGGGACAGGGACAAGCTGAAGCTTTCTTT. Protein: CASSPGQGQAEAFF. Filled out from reference TRBV19 and TRBJ1-1, the complete variable domain reads DGGITQSPKYLFRKEGQNVTLSCEQNLNHDAMYWYRQDPGQGLRLIYYSQIVNDFQKGDIAEGYSVSREKKESFPLTVTSAQKNPTAFYLCASSPGQGQAEAFFGQGTRLTVV.

The chain combines TRBV27 with TRBJ1-2; 10 nucleotides match TRBD1. Unmatched junction bases numbered 4, after V lost 5 bases and J lost 7 bases. CDR3 length: 13 residues. The germline CDR1 and CDR2 sequences are MNHEY and SMNVEV (reference sequence). DNA of the CDR3: TGTGCCAGCAGTGGACAGGGGGTTGGTGGCTACACCTTC. This sequence encodes CASSGQGVGGYTF.

The rearrangement joins TRBV10-3 to TRBJ2-7, with D tentatively TRBD1 (6 bases). V was shortened by 0 bases and J by 3 bases, with 12 bases between the two germline ends. Germline CDR1 and CDR2: ENHRY and SYGVKD. This CDR3 is 15 amino acids long. The CDR3 region has the DNA TGTGCCATCAGTGAGTCGTGGGGGCTTGGCTACGAGCAGTACTTC. Translating it yields CAISESWGLGYEQYF.

In this sample, this clone turned up a few times. The sample carries other DNA sequences with the same CDR3. The chain carries TRBV9 and TRBJ1-1, with unresolved D. Germline V gene sequence: CDR1 SGDLS, CDR2 YYNGEE. V was cut by 1 base and J by 1 base, with 5 bases left in between. This CDR3 contains 13 residues. The CDR3 nucleotides are TGTGCCAGCAGCGTAACAGCGAACACTGAAGCTTTCTTT. Translating it yields CASSVTANTEAFF.

The CDR3 DNA reads as TGTGCCAGCCGACACTTCTCGAGTTGGGGGGAAACTTACGAGCAGTACTTC. Translation gives CASRHFSSWGETYEQYF. The V call is TRBV28, the J call TRBJ2-7; D perhaps matches TRBD2 (6 bases). The V and J ends lost 8 bases and 4 bases respectively, with 27 bases between them. The length of the CDR3 is 17 residues. From germline, CDR1 is MDHEN and CDR2 SYDVKM.